Listed below are T cell receptor beta chains from one sample, sequenced in a study of cytomegalovirus exposure and HLA in healthy donors. The method was immunoSEQ multiplex PCR; TCRdb's version includes in-frame clones alone and lacks a portion of them. The table shows 150,000 to 200,000 clones, with about 79% occurring only once. Sample: PBMCs. The receptors originated from a woman aged 45-59 years in good health and CMV-seropositive. Both conserved end residues are part of each CDR3. Each record gives: D gene, clone size, J gene, V gene, CDR3 DNA, CDR3 protein. D genes are given only for firm matches. Clone size is not always given. Where it is, it says once, few, many or a class for expanded clones.

>NA|NA|TRBJ1-2|TRBV19
TGTGCCAGCCGCCCCGCAGTTCTCGACTATGGCTACACCTTC
CASRPAVLDYGYTF
>TRBD1|NA|TRBJ1-1|TRBV18
TGTGCCAGCTCACCCCGACAGGGAAAGGTCACTGAAGCTTTCTTT
CASSPRQGKVTEAFF
>TRBD1|few|TRBJ2-7|TRBV25-1
TGTGCCAGCCGCGGACAGGGAGTCAACGAGCAGTACTTC
CASRGQGVNEQYF
>TRBD2|NA|TRBJ2-1|TRBV9
TGTGCCAGCAGCGTAGGACTAGCGGGAACTACTACCTACAATGAGCAGTTCTTC
CASSVGLAGTTTYNEQFF
>TRBD1|NA|TRBJ2-7|TRBV6-1
TGTGCCAGCAGTGCGGGACAGCCGACAACCTACGAGCAGTACTTC
CASSAGQPTTYEQYF
>NA|NA|TRBJ1-1|TRBV5-4
TGTGCCAGCAGACCCCCTGGGGGCATGAACACTGAAGCTTTCTTT
CASRPPGGMNTEAFF
>TRBD2|NA|TRBJ2-3|TRBV4-2
TGTGCCAGCAGCCCCCTAGCGGGGGATACAGATACGCAGTATTTT
CASSPLAGDTDTQYF
>NA|NA|TRBJ1-3|TRBV7-8
TGTGCCAGCAGCTTAATGCAGGGATCTGGAAACACCATATATTTT
CASSLMQGSGNTIYF
>NA|few|TRBJ2-2|TRBV27
TGTGCCAGCAATGGTAGGAACACCGGGGAGCTGTTTTTT
CASNGRNTGELFF
>TRBD1|NA|TRBJ1-6|TRBV7-9
TGTGCCAGCAGCTGGCACCGGACAGGGGGTAATTCACCCCTCCACTTT
CASSWHRTGGNSPLHF
>NA|NA|TRBJ1-1|TRBV19
TGTGCCAGTAGCCGCTCTCGTCAGGGTACGGCTTTCTTT
CASSRSRQGTAFF
>NA|NA|TRBJ2-1|TRBV27
TGTGCCAGCAGTTCCCCCTCAGGCGGGTTTAATGAGCAGTTCTTC
CASSSPSGGFNEQFF
>TRBD1|NA|TRBJ1-1|TRBV7-9
TGTGCCAGCAGCGTACAGACAGGGGACACTGAAGCTTTCTTT
CASSVQTGDTEAFF
>NA|NA|TRBJ2-7|TRBV7-8
TGTGCCAGCAGCTTAGAAGGGGCTCACTACGAGCAGTACTTC
CASSLEGAHYEQYF
>NA|NA|TRBJ1-3|TRBV25-1
TGTGCCAGCAGTGAATATGGAGGGCGGGGAAACACCATATATTTT
CASSEYGGRGNTIYF
>TRBD1|NA|TRBJ1-3|TRBV15
TGTGCCACCAGCAGAAAGGACAGGGGAAACACCATATATTTT
CATSRKDRGNTIYF